The T cell receptor (beta chain) under discussion was sequenced for a study of T-cell memory formation after mild COVID-19. Study-wide context: Largely, the TCR clusters proved donor specific.

TCRdb independently ran MiXCR on the 5' RACE reads; one entry per CDR3 protein. The table includes some 64,000 distinct CDR3 sequences, roughly 9.9% detected once. The germline CDR1 and CDR2 sequences are ENHRY and SYGVKD. The CDR3 runs to 14 residues. Trimming removed 5 bases from V and 4 bases from J; junction bases left unmatched: 3. As for this clonotype: The antigen is undetermined.

Study-wide points: Those CD4+ clones that contracted were mainly in CM and EM (CD8+ ones in EMRA). Researchers found some responding clones in pre-infection memory, a sign that cross-reactive memory joined. CD4+ bias marked clones expanding day 15 to 37, unlike balanced contracting clones.

The chain links TRBV10-3 to TRBJ2-3, with 10 bases that match TRBD2. Sequenced input: PBMCs or a T cell subset sorted from them (not recorded which). The sequence derives from a man between 18 and 35 years old who had mild COVID-19 (a few samples of this study predate the infection). Cell type and time point are not known. The CDR3 spells CAISTSGAPDTQYF. The CDR3 DNA sequence: TGTGCCATCAGTACTAGCGGGGCTCCAGATACGCAGTATTTT.